Below are 25 T cell receptor beta chains sequenced from a single sample in a study of blood T cell repertoires in COVID-19. Clones were read by immunoSEQ multiplex PCR, and TCRdb kept only the in-frame ones, dropping some. The repertoire holds about 120,000 clones, with around 87% as singletons. The sample was peripheral blood. The receptors come from a woman in her 70s with acute or convalescent COVID-19.

J is TRBJ2-7 and V is TRBV28, with 7 bases lining up with TRBD1. Trimming took 5 bases from V and 2 from J; bases not matched to a gene: 6. CDR1 MDHEN and CDR2 SYDVKM come from the germline V gene. The CDR3 covers 14 residues. The CDR3 nucleotides read TGTGCCAGCAGTCGGGACAGAGGGACCTACGAGCAGTACTTC. Its translation: CASSRDRGTYEQYF.

The J gene is TRBJ1-1, the V gene TRBV18; D may be TRBD1 (6 bases). V gave up 2 bases and J gave up 4 bases, with 20 bases separating them. Per germline, CDR1 KGHSH and CDR2 LQKENI. The CDR3 is 17 amino acids. This chain's CDR3 is CASSPRAGDGGGTEAFF. In DNA form, the CDR3 reads TGTGCCAGCTCACCAAGGGCAGGGGATGGCGGGGGCACTGAAGCTTTCTTT.

The genes are TRBV5-1 and TRBJ1-4; D perhaps matches TRBD1 (5 bases). Germline assignment: CDR1 SGHRS and CDR2 YFSETQ. The length of the CDR3 is 16 residues. The ends were cut back, 4 bases at V and 6 bases at J, with 19 bases in the middle. Here the CDR3 reads CASSPEGTGSYEKLFF. The CDR3 DNA reads as TGCGCCAGCAGCCCAGAAGGTACAGGCTCATATGAAAAACTGTTTTTT.

CDR3 in amino acids: CASSHQYEQYF. CDR3 in DNA: TGTGCCAGCAGTCATCAATACGAGCAGTACTTC. The chain carries TRBV6-6 and TRBJ2-7; D not certain. The CDR3 contains 11 residues. V gave up 5 bases and J gave up 4 bases, with 6 bases separating them. The germline gives CDR1 MNHNY, CDR2 SVGAGI (reference sequence).

V usage is TRBV29-1 and J usage is TRBJ2-2; maybe TRBD2 (6 bases). With 2 bases removed from V and 7 bases from J, the gap between germline ends came to 17 bases. The CDR3 loop spans 15 amino acids. Germline V CDR1 and CDR2: SQVTM, ANQGSEA. CDR3 sequence: CSVETFRGKGGELFF. As DNA, the CDR3 is TGCAGCGTTGAAACTTTTCGCGGGAAGGGCGGGGAGCTGTTTTTT.

The chain combines TRBV2 with TRBJ1-4; 7 bases are a match to TRBD1. Germline-derived CDR1 and CDR2 are SNHLY and FYNNEI. J lost 8 bases, V lost 1 base, and 4 bases had no gene match. The CDR3 runs to 14 residues. The CDR3 bases are TGTGCCAGCAGTGAAGGACAGGGAGTGGAAAAACTGTTTTTT. This sequence encodes CASSEGQGVEKLFF.

J is TRBJ2-7 and V is TRBV6-6; 14 bases are a match to TRBD2. J gave up 4 bases and V 6 bases, and 8 bases lay outside the gene matches. The CDR3 has 16 residues. The germline CDR1 and CDR2 sequences are MNHNY and SVGAGI (reference sequence). For the CDR3, the DNA is TGTGCCAGCAGCGCCCGGGGACTAGCGGGGGTTTACGAGCAGTACTTC. This translates into CASSARGLAGVYEQYF.

V usage is TRBV28 and J usage is TRBJ1-2, with D possibly being TRBD1 (5 bases). In germline, CDR1 is MDHEN, CDR2 SYDVKM. This CDR3 comprises 15 residues. V was pared by 5 bases and J by 5 bases, with 18 bases between. The CDR3 is CASSPYTGLSYGYTF. DNA for the CDR3: TGTGCCAGCAGTCCCTATACGGGACTGTCGTATGGCTACACCTTC.

The chain is built from TRBV5-4 and TRBJ1-2; D unclear. CDR3 size: 15 residues. V dropped 4 bases and J dropped 3 bases, with 16 bases sitting between them. Germline V gene sequence: CDR1 SGHNT, CDR2 YYREEE (reference sequence). This CDR3 reads CASSRGSQADYGYTF. The CDR3 DNA is TGTGCCAGCAGCCGTGGGTCTCAGGCCGACTATGGCTACACCTTC. The full variable domain, in which reference TRBV5-4 and TRBJ1-2 provide the parts outside the CDR3, is ETGVTQSPTHLIKTRGQQVTLRCSSQSGHNTVSWYQQALGQGPQFIFQYYREEENGRGNFPPRFSGLQFPNYSSELNVNALELDDSALYLCASSRGSQADYGYTFGSGTRLTVV.

The rearrangement joins TRBV27 to TRBJ1-1; 7 nucleotides line up with TRBD1. The CDR3 spans 14 residues. V dropped 3 bases and J dropped 3; count of bases not matched to a gene: 4. Germline CDR1 is MNHEY and CDR2 is SMNVEV (reference sequence). Here the CDR3 reads CASSFRGYDTEAFF. For the CDR3, the DNA is TGTGCCAGCAGTTTCAGGGGGTACGACACTGAAGCTTTCTTT.

The V and J genes are TRBV10-3 and TRBJ1-2; 8 bases are a match to TRBD1. Germline CDR1 and CDR2: ENHRY and SYGVKD. Unmatched junction bases numbered 7, after V lost 7 bases and J lost 3 bases. CDR3 length: 14 residues. This chain's CDR3 is CAITQTGDYYGYTF. The CDR3 nucleotides are TGTGCCATCACCCAGACAGGGGACTACTATGGCTACACCTTC.

This clone was picked up a small number of times. CDR3 DNA: TGTGCCAGCAGCTTGGCCCGGGTAGCATATGGCTACACCTTC. It is translated as CASSLARVAYGYTF. V is TRBV5-6 and J is TRBJ1-2; D is unresolved. Germline assignment: CDR1 SGHDT and CDR2 YYEEEE. This CDR3 has 14 amino acids. V lost 0 bases, J lost 5 bases, and 11 bases lay in between. Filled out from reference TRBV5-6 and TRBJ1-2, the complete variable domain reads DAGVTQSPTHLIKTRGQQVTLRCSPKSGHDTVSWYQQALGQGPQFIFQYYEEEERQRGNFPDRFSGHQFPNYSSELNVNALLLGDSALYLCASSLARVAYGYTFGSGTRLTVV.

This clone was picked up one time. The chain is built from TRBV24-1 and TRBJ2-7; D perhaps matches TRBD1 (5 bases). This CDR3 spans 13 amino acids. With 0 bases removed from V and 5 bases from J, the gap between germline ends came to 7 bases. CDR1 and CDR2 (germline): KGHDR, SFDVKD. The CDR3 here is CATSDLRGDEQYF. DNA of the CDR3: TGTGCCACCAGTGATTTGAGGGGCGACGAGCAGTACTTC.

J is TRBJ2-5 and V is TRBV30, with D tentatively TRBD2 (6 bases). This CDR3 is 14 amino acids long. Germline lookup yields CDR1 GTSNPN and CDR2 SVGIG (reference sequence). V was cut by 3 bases and J by 5 bases, with 16 bases left in between. This chain's CDR3 is CAWRGTLRRETQYF. The DNA of the CDR3 is TGTGCCTGGAGGGGGACTCTACGGAGGGAGACCCAGTACTTC.

This chain connects TRBV6-5 to TRBJ1-4, with 7 positions matching TRBD1. V shed 5 bases, J shed 5 bases, and the junction held 8 bases outside the gene matches. CDR1 and CDR2 from the germline V gene are MNHEY and SVGAGI. This CDR3 comprises 15 residues. For the CDR3, the DNA is TGTGCCAGCAGTACCCAGACAGGGATGAATGAAAAACTGTTTTTT. Protein sequence: CASSTQTGMNEKLFF.

The chain recombines TRBV29-1 with TRBJ2-7, with D perhaps TRBD2 (7 bases). The ends were cut back, 2 bases at V and 5 bases at J, with 13 bases in the middle. Germline V lookup: CDR1 SQVTM, CDR2 ANQGSEA. The length of the CDR3 is 13 residues. The CDR3 sequence is CSVEPRGGDEQYF. The CDR3 DNA sequence: TGCAGCGTTGAACCCAGGGGAGGGGACGAGCAGTACTTC.

CDR3 nucleotide sequence: TGCGCCAGCAGCCTTTTCTTCGTCCTAGCGGGGCACACAGATACGCAGTATTTT. It encodes CASSLFFVLAGHTDTQYF. The V gene is TRBV4-1, the J gene TRBJ2-3, with 9 bases that match TRBD2. This CDR3 spans 18 amino acids. Trimming cost V 4 bases and J 2 bases; bases outside gene matches: 13. Germline CDR1 reads MGHRA; CDR2 reads YSYEKL.

The V gene is TRBV19, the J gene TRBJ2-5; 14 bases match TRBD2. The CDR3 totals 14 residues. J gave up 3 bases and V 7 bases, and 1 base lay outside the gene matches. The V gene's germline CDR1 is LNHDA and CDR2 SQIVND (reference sequence). The CDR3 reads CASTGLAGEETQYF. The CDR3 region has the DNA TGTGCCAGTACGGGACTAGCGGGGGAAGAGACCCAGTACTTC.

The gene calls are TRBV19 and TRBJ1-1, with a tentative D call TRBD1 (6 bases). This CDR3 is 15 amino acids long. Germline lookup yields CDR1 LNHDA and CDR2 SQIVND (reference sequence). Deletions cut 3 bases from V and 1 base from J, with 12 bases between. Written as DNA, the CDR3 is TGTGCCAGTAGTATTTCGGGACAAGAGAACACTGAAGCTTTCTTT. Amino acid sequence: CASSISGQENTEAFF.

The chain has TRBV5-1 and TRBJ2-7; 11 nucleotides agree with TRBD2. The CDR3 has 15 amino acids. V lost 0 bases to trimming and J lost 5 bases; unmatched junction nucleotides: 4. Germline V gene lookup returns CDR1 SGHRS and CDR2 YFSETQ. CDR3: CASSLGGLAEDEQYF. For the CDR3, the DNA is TGCGCCAGCAGCTTGGGGGGACTAGCGGAAGACGAGCAGTACTTC. Filled out from reference TRBV5-1 and TRBJ2-7, the complete variable domain reads KAGVTQTPRYLIKTRGQQVTLSCSPISGHRSVSWYQQTPGQGLQFLFEYFSETQRNKGNFPGRFSGRQFSNSRSEMNVSTLELGDSALYLCASSLGGLAEDEQYFGPGTRLTVT.

V usage is TRBV4-1 and J usage is TRBJ1-5; TRBD1 might be the D (5 bases). CDR3 length equals 14 residues. Trimming took 3 bases from V and 6 from J, leaving 12 bases between them. Per the germline V gene, CDR1 is MGHRA and CDR2 is YSYEKL. The CDR3 nucleotides are TGCGCCAGCAGCCACGGGGGTCCGGGTCAGCCCCAGCATTTT. It specifies CASSHGGPGQPQHF.

The gene calls are TRBV28 and TRBJ1-6; TRBD1 agrees at 7 bases. Germline V gene sequence: CDR1 MDHEN, CDR2 SYDVKM. There are 14 residues in the CDR3. The ends lost 2 bases at V and 7 bases at J; junction bases unmatched: 2. The CDR3 DNA follows: TGTGCCAGCAGTTTACAGGGGGTGAATTCACCCCTCCACTTT. Translating gives CASSLQGVNSPLHF.

V is TRBV19 and J is TRBJ2-7; D not certain. This CDR3 is 13 amino acids long. CDR1 LNHDA and CDR2 SQIVND come from the germline V gene (reference sequence). Trimming took 3 bases from V and 6 from J, leaving 12 bases between them. DNA of the CDR3: TGTGCCAGTAGTATCGGGTATACGGGCGAGCAGTACTTC. It translates to CASSIGYTGEQYF.

The chain joins TRBV5-5 to TRBJ1-4, with 7 bases fitting TRBD1. From germline, CDR1 is SGHKS and CDR2 YYEKEE (reference sequence). Trimming cost V 2 bases and J 2 bases; bases outside gene matches: 3. CDR3 size: 15 residues. The CDR3 reads CASSFTGATNEKLFF. Here the CDR3 DNA reads TGTGCCAGCAGCTTCACAGGGGCGACTAATGAAAAACTGTTTTTT.

J is TRBJ2-3 and V is TRBV5-1, with TRBD2 matching 9 bases. This CDR3 contains 15 residues. Germline CDR1 reads SGHRS; CDR2 reads YFSETQ. V lost 4 bases to trimming and J lost 7 bases; unmatched junction nucleotides: 10. CDR3 nucleotide sequence: TGCGCCAGCAGCGCGGGCGGGGGGGCCAGAAATACGCAGTATTTT. It yields the protein CASSAGGGARNTQYF. Variable domain in full (rest from reference TRBV5-1 and TRBJ2-3): KAGVTQTPRYLIKTRGQQVTLSCSPISGHRSVSWYQQTPGQGLQFLFEYFSETQRNKGNFPGRFSGRQFSNSRSEMNVSTLELGDSALYLCASSAGGGARNTQYFGPGTRLTVL.